The 6 T cell receptor beta chains reported below all come from one sample, sequenced in a study of T-cell reconstitution after alpha-beta-depleted transplantation in children. A library of TCRbeta sequences, prepared with unique molecular identifiers, was generated. MiXCR, run by TCRdb on the PCR reads, gives a single entry per CDR3 protein. The repertoire holds approximately 630,000 distinct CDR3 sequences, with around 12% as singletons. This specimen was PBMCs, taken before TCRalphabeta/CD19-depleted stem cell transplant. The receptors shown here come from a girl aged 2 to 10 with congenital amegakaryocytic thrombocytopenia, due to receive a stem cell transplant.

The table lists this clonotype with a few counts. V gene TRBV4-2 combines with J gene TRBJ2-1, with TRBD2 identical over 8 bases. Germline V gene lookup returns CDR1 LGHNA and CDR2 YNFKEQ. V lost 0 bases and J lost 3; bases outside the gene matches: 1. The CDR3 is 15 residues long. CDR3 DNA: TGTGCCAGCAGCCAAGAACTAGCGGTCTACAATGAGCAGTTCTTC. This sequence encodes CASSQELAVYNEQFF.

The chain joins TRBV3-1 to TRBJ2-3; D is unclear. This CDR3 has 15 residues. Germline V gene data show CDR1 as LGHDT and CDR2 as YNNKEL (reference sequence). V was clipped by 4 bases and J by 5 bases, with 16 bases between them. In DNA form, the CDR3 reads TGTGCCAGCAGCCCACGGACGGAATTCATAGATACGCAGTATTTT. Its protein is CASSPRTEFIDTQYF.

This clonotype was recorded a few times. V and J are TRBV10-3 and TRBJ2-5; weak D call: TRBD1 (6 bases). The CDR3 consists of 16 residues. V lost 6 bases and J 4 bases, leaving 21 bases between the germline ends. Germline V gene sequence: CDR1 ENHRY, CDR2 SYGVKD. The DNA for the CDR3 is TGTGCCATCAGCTACTCTCCGGGATTCAGGGGAGAGACCCAGTACTTC. As protein: CAISYSPGFRGETQYF.

This clonotype showed up many times. A read error may produce the germline difference seen at one junction end. This chain connects TRBV7-9 to TRBJ2-7; TRBD2 matches 7 bases. The CDR3 loop spans 14 amino acids. The germline V gene has CDR1 SEHNR and CDR2 FQNEAQ (reference sequence). DNA for the CDR3: TGTGCCAGCACCTTAGAGGCACTAGCGATCGAGCAGTACTTC. This codes for CASTLEALAIEQYF.

CDR3 DNA sequence: TGCAGCGTTGTCGGGACAGGGATGGTTGGCGGGGAGCTGTTTTTT. It is translated as CSVVGTGMVGGELFF. The V gene is TRBV29-1, the J gene TRBJ2-2; TRBD1 agrees at 9 bases. J lost 7 bases, V lost 4 bases, and 10 bases had no gene match. The length of the CDR3 is 15 residues. Germline CDR1 SQVTM, CDR2 ANQGSEA.

This clonotype was counted at least ten times. The V and J genes are TRBV12-3 or TRBV12-4 and TRBJ2-5; the match to TRBD2 covers 7 bases. This CDR3 has 15 amino acids. The V and J ends lost 3 bases and 2 bases, in that order; junction bases with no gene match: 6. This CDR3 is CASSLLAELQETQYF. CDR3 sequence (DNA): TGTGCCAGCAGTTTGCTAGCGGAGCTACAAGAGACCCAGTACTTC.